Listed below are T cell receptor beta chains from one sample, sequenced in a study of STAT5B mutations in CD4+ large granular lymphocyte leukemia. Assay used: immunoSEQ multiplex PCR; TCRdb lists only in-frame clones, some missing. The table shows 30,000 to 35,000 clones, with approximately 80% occurring only once. The sample was CD4+ T cells from blood buffy coats. The receptor source for this set is a human donor in good health. The CDR3 runs from the conserved cysteine through the conserved F or W. A D gene is named only where the DNA matches it firmly. Some rows mark clone size as missing; the rest say once, few, many or name a class of expanded clone.

v_gene	abundance	j_gene	d_gene	CDR3nt	CDR3aa
TRBV30	few	TRBJ1-5	TRBD1	TGTGCCTGGAGTAAGGGGACAGGGAGTCAGCCCCAGCATTTT	CAWSKGTGSQPQHF
TRBV11-3	-	TRBJ2-1	TRBD2	TGTGCCAGCAGCATCCGACTAGCCTCCTACAATGAGCAGTTCTTC	CASSIRLASYNEQFF
TRBV2	-	TRBJ2-7	-	TGTGCCACAGGGGGACTCGGACCCTACGAGCAGTACTTC	CATGGLGPYEQYF
TRBV5-1	-	TRBJ2-2	-	TGCGCCAGCAGCTTCTGGGAGACCGGGGAGCTGTTTTTT	CASSFWETGELFF
TRBV28	-	TRBJ1-6	TRBD1	TGTGCCAGCAAGACAGGGTTTAATTCACCCCTCCACTTT	CASKTGFNSPLHF
TRBV5-1	-	TRBJ2-2	TRBD2	TGCGCCAGCAGCCGCCTCGGGCGGGAGTCACCACGGGCCACCGGGGAGCTGTTTTTT	CASSRLGRESPRATGELFF
TRBV11-3	-	TRBJ2-7	-	TGTGCCAGCAGCTTAGATACCAGTCCGGGCCGCGAGCAGTACTTC	CASSLDTSPGREQYF
TRBV19	-	TRBJ2-7	-	TGTGCCAGTAGTACGCCGCCCTACGAGCAGTACTTC	CASSTPPYEQYF
TRBV7-4	-	TRBJ2-7	-	TGTGCCAGCAGCTTGCCGGACCCCCAACTGTCCTTGTACGAGCAGTACTTC	CASSLPDPQLSLYEQYF
TRBV27	few	TRBJ2-7	-	TGTGCCAGCAGTATATCCTTCGGCTACGAGCAGTACTTC	CASSISFGYEQYF
TRBV7-2	-	TRBJ2-1	TRBD2	TGTGCCAGCAGCTCACTAGCGGGACTTAGGGGAGGTGAGCAGTTCTTC	CASSSLAGLRGGEQFF
TRBV28	-	TRBJ2-5	-	TGTGCCAGCAGTTTGGGGCAGGGGGGTCAAGAGACCCAGTACTTC	CASSLGQGGQETQYF
TRBV4-2	-	TRBJ2-1	-	TGTGCCAGCAGCCAAGGTCAGCTCTACCCGCGGGGCTCCTACAATGAGCAGTTCTTC	CASSQGQLYPRGSYNEQFF
TRBV6-1	-	TRBJ1-2	-	TGTGCCAGCACGTCTTACAGGGACCCTAACTATGGCTACACCTTC	CASTSYRDPNYGYTF
TRBV7-2	-	TRBJ2-7	-	TGTGCCAGCAGCTTAGCAGGGGGTATCTCCGAGCAGTACTTC	CASSLAGGISEQYF
TRBV6-1	-	TRBJ2-5	-	TGTGCCAGCAGAACAGGGTTGGAGACCCAGTACTTC	CASRTGLETQYF
TRBV6-5	few	TRBJ2-7	-	TGTGCCAGCAGTTCCTCATACTTGTCCTACGAGCAGTACTTC	CASSSSYLSYEQYF
TRBV19	-	TRBJ2-3	TRBD1	TGTGCCAGTAGGAGACAGGGAGTCACAGATACGCAGTATTTT	CASRRQGVTDTQYF
TRBV6-6	few	TRBJ1-5	-	TGTGCCAGCAGAATCACTGACAGGAGCGATCAGCCCCAGCATTTT	CASRITDRSDQPQHF
TRBV7-2	few	TRBJ1-5	-	TGTGCCAGCAAAAATAGCAATCAGCCCCAGCATTTT	CASKNSNQPQHF
TRBV7-9	-	TRBJ2-1	-	TGTGCCAGCAACTTCGGCAGAGGGAGCAATGAGCAGTTCTTC	CASNFGRGSNEQFF
TRBV7-2	-	TRBJ2-1	TRBD2	TGTGCCAGCAGCTCAGACCGGTTTAGCGGGAGATGGAATGAGCAGTTCTTC	CASSSDRFSGRWNEQFF
TRBV19	few	TRBJ2-5	-	TGTGCCAGTAGTATGATTTTCCCCCAGACCCAGTACTTC	CASSMIFPQTQYF
TRBV6-4	few	TRBJ2-7	-	TGTGCCAGCAGCGGTGGCAGGGTGAGGGAGCAGTACTTC	CASSGGRVREQYF
TRBV7-9	once	TRBJ1-6	TRBD1	TGTGCCAGCAGCGTAAGGGACAGGGGTTCACCCCTCCACTTT	CASSVRDRGSPLHF
TRBV28	-	TRBJ2-2	-	TGTGCCAGCCAGACAGGGAACACCGGGGAGCTGTTTTTT	CASQTGNTGELFF
TRBV7-9	-	TRBJ2-6	-	TGTGCCAGCAGCTTTGTGGTTTACTCTGGGGCCAACGTCCTGACTTTC	CASSFVVYSGANVLTF
TRBV2	-	TRBJ2-7	-	TGTGCCAGCAGCTACTTCTCCTACGAGCAGTACTTC	CASSYFSYEQYF
TRBV7-2	few	TRBJ2-1	TRBD2	TGTGCCAGCAGCTTACTGGCGGGAGGCCTAGATAGCTCCTACAATGAGCAGTTCTTC	CASSLLAGGLDSSYNEQFF
TRBV27	-	TRBJ1-2	-	TGTGCCAGCACCCTGGACCACTGGAATGGCTACACCTTC	CASTLDHWNGYTF
TRBV28	once	TRBJ1-1	-	TGTGCCAGCACCCTTCGAGGGCTGAACACTGAAGCTTTCTTT	CASTLRGLNTEAFF
TRBV5-5	-	TRBJ2-5	TRBD2	TGTGCCAGCAGCCCACCTGGGACTAGCGGGAGCAAAGAGACCCAGTACTTC	CASSPPGTSGSKETQYF
TRBV30	few	TRBJ1-1	-	TGTGCCTGGAGTGTTGACAGCACTTGGTCGGTGAAGCCTGAAGCTTTCTTT	CAWSVDSTWSVKPEAFF
TRBV19	-	TRBJ2-1	TRBD2	TGTGCCAGTAGTTCTAGCGGGAGGGCCCTCGGGAACAATGAGCAGTTCTTC	CASSSSGRALGNNEQFF
TRBV12-2	-	TRBJ2-3	-	TGTGCAAGTCGCTCAGTTTCCGATTTT	CASRSVSDF